This TCR beta chain stems from a study of blood T cell repertoires in COVID-19 (dated by TCRdb to between 2020 and 2021). In terms of the full investigation: The collaborator samples originated in the United States, Italy and Spain and spanned the acute and convalescent phases of COVID-19. The material from the prospective study consisted of cDNA or gDNA derived from T cells, B-cell-depleted T cells, or PBMCs. Subjects who had been exposed to COVID-19, were actively infected with it, or had recovered from it provided the deeply sampled blood TCRbeta repertoires that made up the dataset. A freely available public database, intended as a resource for researchers studying the immune response to SARS-CoV-2, is where the repertoires were released. The samples were drawn from the first 160 participants of the ongoing ImmuneRACE study and from 1,200 or so subjects provided by 6 global collaborators. Nearly every sample came with metadata listing a de-identified subject ID, COVID-19 status, age in years and sex. Where available, HLA class I and class II types were taken from metadata supplied by the sample provider and were not determined by assay-based typing. Study-wide conclusions, independent of this receptor: The amount of clinical and demographic metadata varied by source and participant and was provided uncurated.

Measured from the cysteine to the phenylalanine, the CDR3 is 17 residues long. Here the CDR3 DNA is all that survives: 51 bases in frame from base 1. Clipping removes 2 bases from V and 9 bases from J, with 16 as the unmatched junction base count. The germline V gene (reference sequence) supplies CDR1 LGHDT and CDR2 YNNKEL. As regards this clone: The clone's antigen remains unknown. No base quality information exists; no much larger clone differs at one position.

TCRbeta CDR3 regions were amplified from genomic DNA by means of the immunoSEQ Assay, a bias-controlled multiplex PCR. For the original study's pipeline: The number of nucleated cells in each sample was estimated by amplification of reference gene primers within the assay. To quantify the absolute abundance of each unique TCRbeta CDR3 rearrangement, sequence reads were collapsed and filtered. Productive Simpson clonality was computed per sample as the square root of Simpson's diversity index over productive rearrangements. TCRdb took this table from immuneACCESS and kept in-frame rearrangements with V and J called. Such tables lack part of the clones; where checked against another copy, unresolved V genes explain under half of the gap, and the rest is unexplained. That table furnishes V, J and clone size, whereas the DNA furnished D and trimming. The sample table contains under 350,000 clones; only one count was recorded for approximately 85% of them. The ten biggest clones cover about 14% of the sample.

Each collaborating institution followed its own protocols to collect whole blood in K2EDTA tubes. For TCRbeta analysis, collaborator samples were shipped as frozen whole blood, as isolated PBMCs, or as DNA extracted from either sample type. The sequence links TRBV3-1 (or the pseudogene TRBV3-2) to TRBJ2-7; 10 middle bases align to TRBD2. This TCR derives from a human donor in a cohort sampled during active COVID-19. Sample: peripheral blood. At the DNA level, the sequence is TGTGCCAGCAGCCAAAGTCCGGGACTAGCGCCAACGGGGACGCAGTACTTC. The resulting protein is CASSQSPGLAPTGTQYF.